This T cell receptor (beta chain) derives from a study of cytomegalovirus exposure and HLA in healthy donors. Overall study results and limits: The later analysis indicated that the majority of CMV-associated TCR beta chains appeared HLA-restricted. The authors assumed roughly uniform sequencing depth across donors for presence/absence analyses. A later analysis reportedly found fewer N-insertions in an Asian-associated ancestry cluster than the approximately 700-donor mean. Earlier results showed most TCR beta V segments being productive about 87% or about 30% of the time.

Primers: 60 Vbeta forward and 13 Jbeta reverse. Clones were sequenced by immunoSEQ multiplex PCR, and TCRdb holds only the in-frame ones, with some missing. The sample includes about 65,000 clones, 62% of them seen just once. In germline, CDR1 is MNHEY, CDR2 SMNVEV (reference sequence). With V trimmed by 6 bases and J by 5 bases, 6 bases remained unmatched. CDR3 length: 13 residues. With regard to this clone: Its antigen is unknown.

The sequence derives from a man aged 30 to 39 in good health and CMV-seronegative. Sequencing was carried out using PBMCs. The chain uses TRBV27 and TRBJ2-7; 8 positions agree with TRBD1. The CDR3 spells CASSRGRGDEQYF. In DNA form, the CDR3 reads TGTGCCAGCAGCAGGGGGCGCGGAGACGAGCAGTACTTC.